Listed here is a single T cell receptor (beta chain). Its antigen target is currently unknown. The record has no base qualities; no much larger clone is one base away. These data come from a study of T cell changes during pregnancy in multiple sclerosis (dated 2019 in TCRdb). Regarding the research as a whole: Changes in the T cell repertoire over the course of pregnancy were examined in this study in women with multiple sclerosis.

In the germline V gene, CDR1 corresponds to SNHLY and CDR2 to FYNNEI. The CDR3 runs 13 residues from the cysteine to the phenylalanine. The kept DNA is CDR3 alone, 39 bases in frame from the first base. Cut back by 4 bases and 2 bases, the V and J ends lie 9 bases apart. Library construction relied on the immunoSEQ multiplex PCR assay. As stored in TCRdb, this immuneACCESS dataset retains in-frame rearrangements with V and J assigned. A fraction of the clones does not appear; measured against another copy, unresolved V genes explain less than half of the discrepancy, and the remainder lacks a known reason. Counted in this sample were about 69,000 clones; approximately 91% of them appeared once. The ten top clones hold 1.4% of the sample.

This receptor was taken from a female donor with multiple sclerosis, enrolled in a pregnancy study. The sequence links TRBV2 to TRBJ2-7, with a tentative D gene TRBD1 over 5 matching bases. The source was peripheral blood, collected in the third trimester of pregnancy. The base sequence is TGTGCCAGCAGTGGTCAGGGTCCCTACGAGCAGTACTTC. This codes for CASSGQGPYEQYF.